The 20 T cell receptor beta chains below all came from one sample that was sequenced in a study of T cells after yellow fever vaccination. TCRdb redid the calling of the 5' RACE reads with MiXCR, one entry per CDR3 protein. The sample lists 350,000 or so distinct CDR3 sequences, roughly 8.4% occurring once. Sequenced here: PBMCs, sampled approximately 47 days after the first yellow fever vaccination. The receptors come from a man aged 18 to 30 who received the YFV17D yellow fever vaccine.

The rearrangement uses TRBV9 and TRBJ2-3, with TRBD1 matching 9 bases. The germline V gene has CDR1 SGDLS and CDR2 YYNGEE. The CDR3 loop spans 20 amino acids. After removal of 0 bases from V and 2 bases from J, the junction contained 16 bases not matched to a gene. DNA for the CDR3: TGTGCCAGCAGCGTAGGGGTCGGGGACAGGGCGGCTCGAGTCACAGATACGCAGTATTTT. Translated: CASSVGVGDRAARVTDTQYF.

The gene calls are TRBV5-4 and TRBJ2-7, with a possible D match to TRBD1 (6 bases). CDR1 SGHNT and CDR2 YYREEE come from the germline V gene (reference sequence). With 4 bases removed from V and 5 bases from J, the gap between germline ends came to 10 bases. The CDR3 runs to 12 residues. For the CDR3, the DNA is TGTGCCAGCAGCCCGGACAGCCACGAGCAGTACTTC. Translated, it gives CASSPDSHEQYF.

The chain employs TRBV5-6 and TRBJ1-5, with a weak D call TRBD1 (5 bases). This CDR3 region has 15 residues. Germline V gene lookup returns CDR1 SGHDT and CDR2 YYEEEE. Trimming pared 0 bases from V and 4 bases from J, leaving 11 bases between. CDR3 loop: CASSLGGRGNQPQHF. The CDR3 region has the DNA TGTGCCAGCAGCTTGGGAGGGCGGGGGAATCAGCCCCAGCATTTT.

This clonotype was detected a few times. The rearrangement uses TRBV28 and TRBJ2-5; D is uncertain. In germline, CDR1 is MDHEN, CDR2 SYDVKM. The CDR3 spans 13 residues. Trimming pared 8 bases from V and 1 base from J, leaving 11 bases between. CDR3 residues: CASLRSRQETQYF. The CDR3 bases are TGTGCCAGCTTAAGGTCGCGCCAAGAGACCCAGTACTTC.

This chain connects TRBV7-9 to TRBJ2-3, with D perhaps matching TRBD1 or TRBD2 (5 bases each). This CDR3 is 14 amino acids long. V was trimmed by 6 bases and J by 2 bases, leaving 12 bases between them. Germline V gives CDR1 SEHNR, CDR2 FQNEAQ (reference sequence). In DNA form, the CDR3 reads TGTGCCAGCAGAACCGGGACCAACACAGATACGCAGTATTTT. It is translated as CASRTGTNTDTQYF.

The V call is TRBV7-8, the J call TRBJ2-1, with D possibly being TRBD2 (5 bases). Germline loops: CDR1 SGHVS, CDR2 FQNEAQ. The CDR3 loop spans 15 amino acids. Trimming left V 3 bases short and J 2 bases short, with 11 bases between. Here the CDR3 DNA reads TGTGCCAGCAGCTTGAACCGGGAACCCTACAATGAGCAGTTCTTC. This sequence encodes CASSLNREPYNEQFF.

V gene TRBV29-1 combines with J gene TRBJ1-2, with 10 bases fitting TRBD1. CDR1 SQVTM and CDR2 ANQGSEA come from the germline V gene. There are 12 residues in the CDR3. The V gene end was trimmed by 7 bases and the J gene end by 4 bases; junction bases not matched to a gene: 3. The CDR3 loop reads CSAGDRGYGYTF. For the CDR3, the DNA is TGCAGCGCAGGGGACAGGGGCTATGGCTACACCTTC.

The V and J genes are TRBV5-1 and TRBJ1-2; D gene uncertain. From germline, CDR1 is SGHRS and CDR2 YFSETQ. The CDR3 contains 13 residues. The ends were cut back, 4 bases at V and 5 bases at J, with 12 bases in the middle. The DNA for the CDR3 is TGCGCCAGCAGCCCGGTCCCGGGGTATGGCTACACCTTC. This codes for CASSPVPGYGYTF.

This chain joins TRBV28 and TRBJ2-1; TRBD1 aligns across 7 bases. The CDR3 totals 14 residues. CDR1 is MDHEN, CDR2 SYDVKM, per germline. After removal of 7 bases from V and 2 bases from J, the junction contained 5 bases not matched to a gene. CDR3 coding DNA: TGTGCCAGCAAAACGACAGGGCCCTACAATGAGCAGTTCTTC. It translates to CASKTTGPYNEQFF.

This clonotype has only a few counts. The chain recombines TRBV6-2 or TRBV6-3 with TRBJ2-7; D possibly corresponds to TRBD2 (6 bases). The CDR3 has 18 residues. V lost 6 bases and J lost 0, with 24 bases in between. Germline assignment: CDR1 MNHEY and CDR2 SVGEGT. The CDR3: CASSLALATEIASYEQYF. CDR3 nucleotides: TGTGCCAGCAGCCTCGCGCTAGCGACTGAAATCGCCTCCTACGAGCAGTACTTC.

This clonotype was seen more than once but under ten times. J is TRBJ2-1 and V is TRBV7-2; D gene uncertain. The V gene's germline CDR1 is SGHTA and CDR2 FQGNSA. The CDR3 has 16 amino acids. The ends were cut back, 3 bases at V and 6 bases at J, with 18 bases in the middle. CDR3 sequence: CASSFHSEIRANEQFF. Here the CDR3 DNA reads TGTGCCAGCAGCTTTCATTCGGAAATACGGGCCAATGAGCAGTTCTTC.

This clonotype was found a few times. The CDR3 loop reads CASSVIDTGELFF. In DNA form, the CDR3 reads TGTGCCAGCTCTGTGATAGACACCGGGGAGCTGTTTTTT. The chain uses TRBV6-1 and TRBJ2-2; D unresolved. Germline CDR1 MNHNS, CDR2 SASEGT. Trimming removed 8 bases at V and 3 bases at J, with 10 bases between. The CDR3 runs 13 residues.

The CDR3 DNA sequence: TGCAGCGTTACAGGGGCCACGATGTCCGGCTACACCTTC. It yields the protein CSVTGATMSGYTF. This chain uses TRBV29-1 with TRBJ1-2; 7 bases align to TRBD1. The CDR3 loop spans 13 amino acids. The ends lost 5 bases at V and 8 bases at J; junction bases unmatched: 11. Germline assignment: CDR1 SQVTM and CDR2 ANQGSEA.

This sequence joins TRBV7-8 and TRBJ1-5; no firm D call. Trimming took off 5 bases at V and 9 bases at J, with 14 bases between the two ends. CDR3 length: 13 amino acids. The germline gives CDR1 SGHVS, CDR2 FQNEAQ. CDR3 protein: CASSPLHPSPQHF. As DNA, the CDR3 is TGTGCCAGCAGCCCCCTTCACCCATCGCCCCAGCATTTT.

This clonotype was detected only a few times. The J gene is TRBJ1-2, the V gene TRBV4-2; 7 nucleotides match TRBD1. The CDR3 sequence is 12 residues long. Germline V gene lookup returns CDR1 LGHNA and CDR2 YNFKEQ. V lost 5 bases to trimming and J lost 8 bases; unmatched junction nucleotides: 5. As DNA, the CDR3 is TGTGCCAGCAGCACCTCAGGGGGGGGCTACACCTTC. This translates into CASSTSGGGYTF.

V and J are TRBV9 and TRBJ1-6, with unresolved D. The germline V gene has CDR1 SGDLS and CDR2 YYNGEE. V lost 0 bases to trimming and J lost 11 bases, with 18 bases between them. This CDR3 spans 16 amino acids. The CDR3 DNA reads TGTGCCAGCAGCGTAGGTAGTGGCAGTGGGCTTGCACCCCTCCACTTT. Its protein product is CASSVGSGSGLAPLHF. Based on the CDR3 plus reference TRBV9 and TRBJ1-6, the full variable domain is DSGVTQTPKHLITATGQRVTLRCSPRSGDLSVYWYQQSLDQGLQFLIQYYNGEERAKGNILERFSAQQFPDLHSELNLSSLELGDSALYFCASSVGSGSGLAPLHFGNGTRLTVT.

This clonotype was counted a single time. This may arise from a read error, as a much more abundant clone is one base away. The J gene is TRBJ2-7, the V gene TRBV5-1, with D maybe TRBD1 (5 bases). Germline values: CDR1 SGHRS, CDR2 YFSETQ. CDR3 length: 15 residues. V shed 3 bases and J shed 3 bases, with 16 bases lying between them. The CDR3 bases are TGCGCCAGCAGCTCTCTGACGACAAGGGGCTACGAGCAGTACTTC. Amino acid sequence: CASSSLTTRGYEQYF.

This clonotype was seen ten or more times. This chain connects TRBV20-1 to TRBJ2-5, with 10 bases matching TRBD2. From germline, CDR1 is DFQATT and CDR2 SNEGSKA (reference sequence). J was trimmed by 7 bases and V by 6 bases; bases with no gene match: 11. CDR3 length: 14 amino acids. CDR3 bases: TGCAGTGCCCCTCCCCTAGCGGGGGAGCGGACCCAGTACTTC. Translation gives CSAPPLAGERTQYF.

This chain links TRBV6-2 or TRBV6-3 with TRBJ1-1; D ambiguous. Germline assignment: CDR1 MNHEY and CDR2 SVGEGT. Trimming cost V 8 bases and J 0 bases, with 10 bases left between them. The CDR3 is made up of 13 amino acids. This CDR3 is CASQRRVNTEAFF. The DNA of the CDR3 is TGTGCCAGCCAAAGGAGGGTGAACACTGAAGCTTTCTTT.

In this sample, this clonotype turned up a few times. The CDR3 DNA reads TGTGCCAGCAGCTTGGTGTTTCTAGCGGGGAAATACAATGAGCAGTTCTTC. It codes for CASSLVFLAGKYNEQFF. The chain joins TRBV5-4 to TRBJ2-1, with 9 positions matching TRBD2. V trimming: 0 bases; J trimming: 4 bases; junction bases outside the gene matches: 8. The CDR3 totals 17 residues. Germline V lookup: CDR1 SGHNT, CDR2 YYREEE (reference sequence).